The 21 T cell receptor beta chains below all came from one sample that was sequenced in a study of shared clonotypes between healthy human individuals. Sequencing was performed with immunoSEQ multiplex PCR; in TCRdb, only in-frame clones are kept and a portion is missing. The data hold some 2,500,000 clones, with 90% to 95% observed a single time. The sample was naive CD4+ T cells from PBMCs. Documented subset: CD45RA+ positively selected. These receptors were collected from a man aged 18 to 29 in good health. Some clones in this sample may be carry-over from other donors' samples.

In the case of this clone: The same CDR3 also results from other DNA sequences found in this sample. This chain uses TRBV5-6 with TRBJ2-2, with no clear D. CDR3 length: 14 amino acids. Germline lookup yields CDR1 SGHDT and CDR2 YYEEEE. Trimming shortened V by 0 bases and J by 6 bases, and 9 bases separated the two germline ends. The DNA for the CDR3 is TGTGCCAGCAGCTTGGGGACCTTGGCCGGGGAGCTGTTTTTT. It yields the protein CASSLGTLAGELFF. Looking up the rest from reference TRBV5-6 and TRBJ2-2 gives the full variable domain: DAGVTQSPTHLIKTRGQQVTLRCSPKSGHDTVSWYQQALGQGPQFIFQYYEEEERQRGNFPDRFSGHQFPNYSSELNVNALLLGDSALYLCASSLGTLAGELFFGEGSRLTVL.

This clone was recorded only once. The V gene is TRBV10-1, the J gene TRBJ2-7; 8 positions match TRBD2. V lost 6 bases and J lost 2; bases outside the gene matches: 12. The CDR3 has 16 amino acids. Germline loops: CDR1 WNHNN, CDR2 SYGVQD (reference sequence). The CDR3, as DNA: TGCGCCAGCAGCCCGGGGGGGTTAGGACGGGCCTACGAGCAGTACTTC. This codes for CASSPGGLGRAYEQYF.

The chain uses TRBV19 and TRBJ2-2; 10 positions agree with TRBD1. This CDR3 comprises 16 residues. Germline CDR1 LNHDA, CDR2 SQIVND (reference sequence). V lost 3 bases and J lost 4; bases outside the gene matches: 5. The CDR3 DNA sequence: TGTGCCAGTAGTATGCGGGGACAGGGGCCCACCGGGGAGCTGTTTTTT. As protein: CASSMRGQGPTGELFF.

This rearrangement joins TRBV2 to TRBJ2-3; 9 nucleotides agree with TRBD2. With V trimmed by 7 bases and J by 3 bases, 17 bases remained unmatched. Germline V CDR1 and CDR2: SNHLY, FYNNEI. The CDR3 has 18 amino acids. CDR3 nucleotides: TGTGCCAGCACCTTAGGGTTTCGGCGGGAGGGCCGTACAGATACGCAGTATTTT. It specifies CASTLGFRREGRTDTQYF.

This chain connects TRBV5-4 to TRBJ2-7; D might be TRBD1 or TRBD2, each matching 5 bases. Trimming removed 5 bases from V and 0 bases from J, with 15 bases in between. The germline V gene has CDR1 SGHNT and CDR2 YYREEE (reference sequence). The CDR3 sequence is 15 residues long. As DNA, the CDR3 is TGTGCCAGCAGGCGGGCAGGGTCTTCCTCCTACGAGCAGTACTTC. As protein: CASRRAGSSSYEQYF.

This chain links TRBV19 with TRBJ2-7; no definite D call. The V gene lost 4 bases and the J gene lost 2 bases, with 15 bases spanning the gap. CDR1 LNHDA and CDR2 SQIVND come from the germline V gene (reference sequence). The length of the CDR3 is 15 residues. The CDR3 coding sequence is TGTGCCAGTAGTAATACACCTCCGGGTGCCTACGAGCAGTACTTC. Amino acid sequence: CASSNTPPGAYEQYF.

The V and J genes are TRBV7-8 and TRBJ2-3, with TRBD2 matching over 7 bases. J lost 0 bases, V lost 1 base, and 1 base had no gene match. Per germline, CDR1 SGHVS and CDR2 FQNEAQ. The CDR3 runs 15 residues. This CDR3 is CASSLGSGSTDTQYF. In nucleotides, the CDR3 is TGTGCCAGCAGCTTAGGTAGCGGGAGCACAGATACGCAGTATTTT.

The chain has TRBV9 and TRBJ2-1, with TRBD1 identical over 10 bases. Germline CDR1 SGDLS, CDR2 YYNGEE. Germline trimming cut 2 bases from V and 4 bases from J; bases unmatched to any gene: 3. The CDR3 extends over 15 amino acids. The CDR3, as DNA: TGTGCCAGCAGCGTGGGACAGGGGAGGTACAATGAGCAGTTCTTC. Protein: CASSVGQGRYNEQFF. Based on the CDR3 plus reference TRBV9 and TRBJ2-1, the full variable domain is DSGVTQTPKHLITATGQRVTLRCSPRSGDLSVYWYQQSLDQGLQFLIQYYNGEERAKGNILERFSAQQFPDLHSELNLSSLELGDSALYFCASSVGQGRYNEQFFGPGTRLTVL.

This chain uses TRBV7-6 with TRBJ1-3, with unresolved D. CDR3 length: 13 residues. V lost 3 bases and J 1 base, leaving 4 bases between the germline ends. CDR1 and CDR2 from the germline V gene are SGHVS and FNYEAQ. This CDR3 is CASSLMSGNTIYF. CDR3 DNA: TGTGCCAGCAGCTTGATGTCTGGAAACACCATATATTTT.

This clone was seen only a few times. This sequence joins TRBV29-1 and TRBJ1-2; no clear D gene. The V and J ends lost 8 bases and 7 bases respectively, with 17 bases between them. Germline V lookup: CDR1 SQVTM, CDR2 ANQGSEA. CDR3 length: 12 amino acids. CDR3 coding DNA: TGCAGCTCCCTCGGGCAGGCCCTTGGCTACACCTTC. This sequence encodes CSSLGQALGYTF.

J is TRBJ2-1 and V is TRBV7-9, with a possible D match to TRBD2 (6 bases). The CDR3 runs to 12 residues. The V end lost 3 bases, the J end lost 8 bases, and 8 bases lay between the germline ends. Germline V gives CDR1 SEHNR, CDR2 FQNEAQ (reference sequence). The CDR3, as DNA: TGTGCCAGCAGCTTTAGCGGCTATGAGCAGTTCTTC. The encoded protein is CASSFSGYEQFF.

This chain uses TRBV30 with TRBJ1-6, with 8 positions matching TRBD1. The CDR3 is made up of 15 amino acids. V shed 4 bases, J shed 7 bases, and the junction held 9 bases outside the gene matches. Germline V lookup: CDR1 GTSNPN, CDR2 SVGIG (reference sequence). In DNA form, the CDR3 reads TGTGCCTGGACCGCAAGGGGACAGGTGAATTCACCCCTCCACTTT. It yields the protein CAWTARGQVNSPLHF.

The chain carries TRBV18 and TRBJ2-3, with unresolved D. This CDR3 region has 17 residues. From germline, CDR1 is KGHSH and CDR2 LQKENI. Trimming removed 4 bases from V and 2 bases from J, with 19 bases in between. DNA for the CDR3: TGTGCCAGCTCACTCCAAACCTCCCCCTATTTCACAGATACGCAGTATTTT. The encoded protein is CASSLQTSPYFTDTQYF. Full variable domain (outside the CDR3, taken from reference TRBV18 and TRBJ2-3): NAGVMQNPRHLVRRRGQEARLRCSPMKGHSHVYWYRQLPEEGLKFMVYLQKENIIDESGMPKERFSAEFPKEGPSILRIQQVVRGDSAAYFCASSLQTSPYFTDTQYFGPGTRLTVL.

The count of this clone is one. The V and J genes are TRBV7-6 and TRBJ2-7; 9 bases are shared with TRBD2. The germline gives CDR1 SGHVS, CDR2 FNYEAQ. V dropped 5 bases and J dropped 1; count of bases not matched to a gene: 6. There are 15 residues in the CDR3. The DNA for the CDR3 is TGTGCCAGCAGCCCGGCGGGAGGGGGGTCCTACGAGCAGTACTTC. This translates into CASSPAGGGSYEQYF.

The CDR3 loop reads CAISEREGASYNEQFF. In DNA, the CDR3 is TGTGCCATCAGTGAACGTGAGGGGGCCTCCTACAATGAGCAGTTCTTC. The chain employs TRBV10-3 and TRBJ2-1; TRBD1 matches at 7 bases. CDR3 length equals 16 residues. Per the germline V gene, CDR1 is ENHRY and CDR2 is SYGVKD. The trim removed 3 bases at V and 0 bases at J, leaving 5 bases unmatched.

V usage is TRBV27 and J usage is TRBJ2-7; TRBD1 matches 12 bases. CDR1 MNHEY and CDR2 SMNVEV come from the germline V gene (reference sequence). With V trimmed by 4 bases and J by 7 bases, 11 bases remained unmatched. The CDR3 is made up of 16 amino acids. This CDR3 is CASSYVPGQGAGEQYF. The CDR3 nucleotides read TGTGCCAGCAGTTACGTCCCGGGACAGGGGGCGGGGGAGCAGTACTTC.

V and J are TRBV7-3 and TRBJ2-1; D is ambiguous. V was trimmed by 0 bases and J by 5 bases, leaving 5 bases between them. The CDR3 extends over 13 amino acids. The germline V gene encodes CDR1 SGHTA and CDR2 FQGTGA. CDR3 sequence reads: CASSLTGDNEQFF. CDR3 in DNA: TGTGCCAGCAGCTTAACCGGTGACAATGAGCAGTTCTTC. The full variable domain, with the rest looked up from reference TRBV7-3 and TRBJ2-1, is GAGVSQTPSNKVTEKGKYVELRCDPISGHTALYWYRQSLGQGPEFLIYFQGTGAADDSGLPNDRFFAVRPEGSVSTLKIQRTERGDSAVYLCASSLTGDNEQFFGPGTRLTVL.

The chain uses TRBV7-8 and TRBJ2-7; TRBD2 might be the D (6 bases). Trimming pared 4 bases from V and 7 bases from J, leaving 20 bases between. CDR3 length equals 15 residues. Germline V CDR1 and CDR2: SGHVS, FQNEAQ. In DNA form, the CDR3 reads TGTGCCAGCAGCTCTGACGGGACTCACCGACGGGAGCAGTACTTC. Translated: CASSSDGTHRREQYF.

The J gene is TRBJ1-2, the V gene TRBV28; the match to TRBD1 covers 9 bases. V dropped 4 bases and J dropped 4; count of bases not matched to a gene: 7. The CDR3 extends over 15 amino acids. Germline CDR1 and CDR2: MDHEN and SYDVKM. The CDR3 sequence is CASSSPTGGTYGYTF. As DNA, the CDR3 is TGTGCCAGCAGTTCCCCGACAGGGGGGACCTATGGCTACACCTTC.

The rearrangement links TRBV7-8 to TRBJ2-2, with a possible D match to TRBD1 (6 bases). V was pared by 5 bases and J by 1 base, with 14 bases between. Looked up from germline, CDR1 is SGHVS and CDR2 is FQNEAQ. The CDR3 is made up of 16 amino acids. CDR3 in amino acids: CASSPLGAGNTGELFF. The CDR3 DNA reads as TGTGCCAGCAGCCCCCTGGGGGCAGGGAACACCGGGGAGCTGTTTTTT.

V usage is TRBV28 and J usage is TRBJ1-4; TRBD1 aligns across 7 bases. The germline gives CDR1 MDHEN, CDR2 SYDVKM. V lost 6 bases to trimming and J lost 8 bases; unmatched junction nucleotides: 9. This CDR3 contains 14 residues. CDR3 in amino acids: CASRIGGQGEKLFF. CDR3 coding DNA: TGTGCCAGCAGGATAGGGGGCCAGGGAGAAAAACTGTTTTTT.